This TCR beta chain stems from a study of vaccination effects on CD4 cells after COVID-19. Prior to sequencing, the ViraFEST assay stimulated PBMC with viral peptide pools, which expanded the antigen-specific CD4+ T cells. Once cultured for approximately ten days, the cells underwent separation to obtain CD4+ T cells. Among the vaccine recipients, none had a prior SARS-CoV-2 infection, and nucleocapsid antibodies were negative. This clone was counted once. Its antigen is not identified. Some clones are missing from TCRdb's copy, which holds only in-frame ones; the method was immunoSEQ multiplex PCR. This sample has 25,000 or so clones, with 73% found just once. Germline V CDR1 and CDR2: SNHLY, FYNNEI. Trimming stripped 8 bases from V and 0 bases from J, with 10 bases between. The CDR3 consists of 13 residues.

This chain uses TRBV2 with TRBJ1-1; D is unresolved. The sample in question was CD4+ T cells from PBMCs cultured with HCoV-NL63 spike peptides, obtained before COVID-19 vaccination. This receptor was identified in a human donor who received a COVID-19 vaccine. CDR3 DNA sequence: TGTGCCAGCCGGACGGCCCTGAACACTGAAGCTTTCTTT. Translation gives CASRTALNTEAFF. The full variable domain, its missing parts supplied by reference TRBV2 and TRBJ1-1, is EPEVTQTPSHQVTQMGQEVILRCVPISNHLYFYWYRQILGQKVEFLVSFYNNEISEKSEIFDDQFSVERPDGSNFTLKIRSTKLEDSAMYFCASRTALNTEAFFGQGTRLTVV.